What follows are 24 T cell receptor beta chains derived from one specimen sequenced in a study of blood T cell repertoires in COVID-19 (dated by TCRdb to 2018 to 2021). Libraries came from the immunoSEQ multiplex PCR assay. The immuneACCESS repertoire file appears here via TCRdb, limited to in-frame rearrangements. These files lack a portion of the clones; in checked studies, under half of the deficit traces to unresolved V genes, and the cause of the others is not known. Present in this sample are 140,000 or so clones, around 80% of which were seen just once. The ten largest clones capture around 1.8% of the sample. Sample: peripheral blood. These receptors were collected from a woman aged 55-75 years with acute or convalescent COVID-19.

The chain carries TRBV19 and TRBJ2-6, with 11 nucleotides matching TRBD1. Looked up from germline, CDR1 is LNHDA and CDR2 is SQIVND (reference sequence). V shed 8 bases, J shed 2 bases, and the junction held 8 bases outside the gene matches. The CDR3 has 17 amino acids. The CDR3 reads CASRERTGGTGANVLTF. For the CDR3, the DNA is TGTGCCAGTCGAGAACGGACAGGGGGCACTGGGGCCAACGTCCTGACTTTC.

V is TRBV28 and J is TRBJ2-3; TRBD1 matches at 7 bases. The CDR3 spans 16 residues. J lost 2 bases, V lost 4 bases, and 9 bases had no gene match. The germline gives CDR1 MDHEN, CDR2 SYDVKM. The CDR3 region has the DNA TGTGCCAGCAGTTCGACAGACAGGGTCTACACAGATACGCAGTATTTT. Translating it yields CASSSTDRVYTDTQYF.

This clone was observed a single time. This sequence joins TRBV3-1 (or the pseudogene TRBV3-2) and TRBJ2-4; possible D gene TRBD1, 5 bases. The germline gives CDR1 LGHDT, CDR2 YNNKEL (reference sequence). This CDR3 contains 13 residues. With 3 bases removed from V and 4 bases from J, the gap between germline ends came to 7 bases. In DNA, the CDR3 is TGTGCCAGCAGCCAGACAGCAAAAAACATTCAGTACTTC. Its protein product is CASSQTAKNIQYF.

The chain has TRBV6-5 and TRBJ1-2, with D perhaps TRBD1 (6 bases). The germline V gene encodes CDR1 MNHEY and CDR2 SVGAGI. V was shortened by 10 bases and J by 0 bases, with 18 bases between the two germline ends. The CDR3 runs 15 residues. DNA for the CDR3: TGTGCCACCAAATCCAGGGGTTCCTCTAACTATGGCTACACCTTC. Translating gives CATKSRGSSNYGYTF.

The chain has TRBV5-1 and TRBJ2-3, with 7 nucleotides matching TRBD1. Germline V gives CDR1 SGHRS, CDR2 YFSETQ. The CDR3 length is 16 residues. After removal of 0 bases from V and 7 bases from J, the junction contained 11 bases not matched to a gene. In DNA, the CDR3 is TGCGCCAGCAGCTTGGGTAGACAGGGTACTTCTCATACGCAGTATTTT. The encoded protein is CASSLGRQGTSHTQYF.

The rearrangement links TRBV18 to TRBJ1-1; D remains unclear. The CDR3 has 16 amino acids. V dropped 1 base and J dropped 5 bases, with 17 bases sitting between them. The germline V gene has CDR1 KGHSH and CDR2 LQKENI. DNA for the CDR3: TGTGCCAGCTCACCACGAGGCACGGGAAGGGAGACTGAAGCTTTCTTT. This gives the protein CASSPRGTGRETEAFF.

The chain carries TRBV6-2 or TRBV6-3 and TRBJ2-7; 10 nucleotides agree with TRBD2. Per germline, CDR1 MNHEY and CDR2 SVGEGT. Unmatched junction bases numbered 2, after V lost 5 bases and J lost 4 bases. The CDR3 contains 13 residues. This CDR3 is CASSTSGKYEQYF. The CDR3 DNA sequence: TGTGCCAGCAGTACTAGCGGGAAGTACGAGCAGTACTTC.

This sequence joins TRBV5-1 and TRBJ2-1, with 12 bases that match TRBD2. The CDR3 loop spans 16 amino acids. The trim removed 0 bases at V and 8 bases at J, leaving 6 bases unmatched. Germline V gene sequence: CDR1 SGHRS, CDR2 YFSETQ. CDR3: CASSLESSGRAYEQFF. The CDR3 coding sequence is TGCGCCAGCAGCTTGGAATCTAGCGGGAGGGCCTATGAGCAGTTCTTC.

The rearrangement joins TRBV25-1 to TRBJ1-2; TRBD1 aligns across 9 bases. Germline-derived CDR1 and CDR2 are MGHDK and SYGVNS. J lost 7 bases, V lost 6 bases, and 3 bases had no gene match. The CDR3 loop spans 12 amino acids. The CDR3: CASRGQGSGYTF. Written as DNA, the CDR3 is TGTGCCAGCAGGGGACAGGGAAGTGGCTACACCTTC.

This chain links TRBV4-1 with TRBJ1-2; a possible D gene is TRBD1 (5 bases). Germline V gene data show CDR1 as MGHRA and CDR2 as YSYEKL. V was shortened by 1 base and J by 7 bases, with 16 bases between the two germline ends. CDR3 size: 15 residues. This CDR3 reads CASSQGLSRAAGYTF. The CDR3 nucleotides are TGCGCCAGCAGCCAAGGGTTAAGCAGGGCCGCTGGCTACACCTTC.

The rearrangement uses TRBV2 and TRBJ1-5, with TRBD1 identical over 9 bases. Germline V lookup: CDR1 SNHLY, CDR2 FYNNEI. Trimming at V came to 3 bases and at J to 7 bases, leaving 7 bases not matched to a gene. The CDR3 length is 15 residues. The CDR3 spells CASSERTGAGQPQHF. The CDR3 nucleotides are TGTGCCAGCAGTGAGAGGACAGGGGCTGGACAGCCCCAGCATTTT.

CDR3 sequence (DNA): TGTGCCAGCAGTTTAGAGGGTCGCGAGCAGTACTTC. Its protein product is CASSLEGREQYF. The chain is built from TRBV28 and TRBJ2-7; TRBD2 is a possible D gene (5 bases). Germline CDR1 MDHEN, CDR2 SYDVKM. This CDR3 is 12 amino acids long. The V end was cut by 2 bases, the J end by 6 bases, with 8 bases between.

The gene calls are TRBV30 and TRBJ1-5, with 7 bases matching TRBD1. V shed 2 bases and J 5 bases; nucleotides not matched to a gene: 3. This CDR3 spans 13 amino acids. CDR1 and CDR2 from the germline V gene are GTSNPN and SVGIG (reference sequence). The chain's CDR3 is CAWSNRGHQPQHF. DNA of the CDR3: TGTGCCTGGAGTAATAGGGGGCATCAGCCCCAGCATTTT.

The chain is built from TRBV3-1 (or the pseudogene TRBV3-2) and TRBJ2-3; the match to TRBD2 covers 8 bases. The V segment lost 0 bases and the J segment 0 bases; nucleotides outside the gene matches: 8. The CDR3 runs 18 residues. Germline V lookup: CDR1 LGHDT, CDR2 YNNKEL (reference sequence). The CDR3 is CASSQDQRLAPSTDTQYF. CDR3 bases: TGTGCCAGCAGCCAAGATCAGAGACTAGCGCCTAGCACAGATACGCAGTATTTT.

This clone has more than one count but fewer than ten. The V and J genes are TRBV19 and TRBJ1-1, with D maybe TRBD1 (6 bases). From germline, CDR1 is LNHDA and CDR2 SQIVND (reference sequence). The length of the CDR3 is 14 residues. With 2 bases removed from V and 1 base from J, the gap between germline ends came to 8 bases. CDR3: CASSISGQNTEAFF. As DNA, the CDR3 is TGTGCCAGTAGTATATCGGGACAGAACACTGAAGCTTTCTTT.

This chain links TRBV3-1 (or the pseudogene TRBV3-2) with TRBJ1-2; D uncertain. Trimming left V 0 bases short and J 7 bases short, with 24 bases between. The CDR3 covers 18 residues. The germline gives CDR1 LGHDT, CDR2 YNNKEL (reference sequence). Here the CDR3 reads CASSQDSGGSAIRPGYTF. CDR3 nucleotides: TGTGCCAGCAGCCAAGATTCAGGTGGATCGGCGATTCGGCCTGGCTACACCTTC.

The genes are TRBV7-9 and TRBJ2-1; D gene uncertain. There are 15 residues in the CDR3. Germline values: CDR1 SEHNR, CDR2 FQNEAQ (reference sequence). V gave up 6 bases and J gave up 9 bases, with 21 bases separating them. CDR3 region: CASSSDGWAYVEQFF. Here the CDR3 DNA reads TGTGCCAGCAGTTCTGACGGATGGGCTTATGTTGAGCAGTTCTTC.

This clone has more than one count but fewer than ten. The chain carries TRBV7-9 and TRBJ2-5; no definite D call. Looked up from germline, CDR1 is SEHNR and CDR2 is FQNEAQ (reference sequence). The CDR3 covers 17 residues. The V and J ends lost 10 bases and 0 bases respectively, with 24 bases between them. The CDR3 loop is CANSPPRKMQYQETQYF. As DNA, the CDR3 is TGTGCCAATAGCCCCCCAAGGAAAATGCAGTACCAAGAGACCCAGTACTTC.

The chain is built from TRBV7-9 and TRBJ1-3, with 7 bases that match TRBD1. The length of the CDR3 is 15 residues. The J segment lost 7 bases and the V segment lost 4 bases, leaving 10 bases of the junction unmatched. Germline loops: CDR1 SEHNR, CDR2 FQNEAQ (reference sequence). CDR3 sequence reads: CASSSKDRAINTIYF. The DNA of the CDR3 is TGTGCCAGCAGCTCGAAAGACAGGGCAATCAACACCATATATTTT.

CDR3 region: CASSQVNRPTEQFF. Written as DNA, the CDR3 is TGCGCCAGCAGCCAAGTAAACAGGCCCACGGAGCAGTTCTTC. The chain is built from TRBV4-1 and TRBJ2-1; D might be TRBD1 (5 bases). V dropped 1 base and J dropped 10 bases, with 14 bases sitting between them. CDR1 is MGHRA, CDR2 YSYEKL, per germline. The CDR3 sequence is 14 residues long.

The chain couples TRBV15 to TRBJ2-1; 8 nucleotides line up with TRBD1. Trimming at V came to 5 bases and at J to 5 bases, leaving 5 bases not matched to a gene. This CDR3 is 14 amino acids long. CDR1 and CDR2 (germline): LNHNV, YYDKDF (reference sequence). CDR3: CATSETGDHNEQFF. DNA of the CDR3: TGTGCCACCAGCGAGACAGGGGACCACAATGAGCAGTTCTTC.

This clone is a singleton in its sample. The J gene is TRBJ2-5, the V gene TRBV5-6; D might be TRBD2 (7 bases). The CDR3 loop spans 15 amino acids. Looked up from germline, CDR1 is SGHDT and CDR2 is YYEEEE. Deletions cut 4 bases from V and 5 bases from J, with 18 bases between. CDR3 sequence: CASSLTQGGGETQYF. The CDR3 bases are TGTGCCAGCAGCCTAACACAGGGAGGGGGGGAGACCCAGTACTTC.

The chain combines TRBV6-6 with TRBJ1-5; 11 nucleotides align to TRBD1. Looked up from germline, CDR1 is MNHNY and CDR2 is SVGAGI (reference sequence). V lost 4 bases to trimming and J lost 6 bases; unmatched junction nucleotides: 5. The CDR3 runs 15 residues. For the CDR3, the DNA is TGTGCCAGCAGTTTCAGGACAGGGGGCTCTCAGCCCCAGCATTTT. Protein: CASSFRTGGSQPQHF.

The rearrangement links TRBV5-1 to TRBJ1-1; the D gene is possibly TRBD1 (5 bases). The CDR3 is 14 amino acids. CDR1 SGHRS and CDR2 YFSETQ come from the germline V gene. Trimming removed 0 bases from V and 6 bases from J, with 12 bases in between. CDR3 residues: CASSLAFGGPEAFF. CDR3 sequence (DNA): TGCGCCAGCAGCTTGGCCTTCGGGGGTCCTGAAGCTTTCTTT.